This entry describes one T cell receptor (beta chain). The antigen is unknown. Germline-derived CDR1 and CDR2 are SGDLS and YYNGEE. The CDR3 is made up of 13 amino acids. V was trimmed by 0 bases and J by 5 bases, leaving 6 bases between them. These data belong to a study of cytotoxic CD8 clonotypes in ibrutinib-treated CLL. Study-wide results and limits: Clonality went up at ibrutinib response and then declined back toward baseline at progression.

Profiling relied on immunoSEQ multiplex PCR, and the TCRdb table lists in-frame clones only, not all of them. The repertoire holds 130,000 or so clones, with 75% to 90% as singletons. The sequence was obtained from a human donor with chronic lymphocytic leukemia. Sequenced material: PBMCs, taken after 24 months of ibrutinib treatment. The chain has TRBV9 and TRBJ2-4; D is ambiguous. The CDR3 nucleotides read TGTGCCAGCAGCGTAGGGAGAGAAAACATTCAGTACTTC. It yields the protein CASSVGRENIQYF. Filled out from reference TRBV9 and TRBJ2-4, the complete variable domain reads DSGVTQTPKHLITATGQRVTLRCSPRSGDLSVYWYQQSLDQGLQFLIQYYNGEERAKGNILERFSAQQFPDLHSELNLSSLELGDSALYFCASSVGRENIQYFGAGTRLSVL.